The next 17 T cell receptor beta chains were all read from a single sample in a study of blood T cell repertoires in COVID-19. Assay used: immunoSEQ multiplex PCR; TCRdb lists only in-frame clones, some missing. The sample records about 230,000 clones, roughly 83% being singletons. The sequenced sample consisted of peripheral blood. The origin of the receptors is a woman in her forties or fifties with acute or convalescent COVID-19.

The chain links TRBV2 to TRBJ2-1; D gene unclear. CDR1 and CDR2 from the germline V gene are SNHLY and FYNNEI. V lost 6 bases to trimming and J lost 2 bases, with 8 bases between them. The CDR3 sequence is 13 residues long. CDR3 nucleotide sequence: TGTGCCAGCAGGCTAGGCGCCTACAATGAGCAGTTCTTC. This encodes CASRLGAYNEQFF.

The V gene is TRBV30, the J gene TRBJ1-4; 7 bases map to TRBD1. The CDR3 extends over 13 amino acids. V was pared by 3 bases and J by 4 bases, with 2 bases of the junction left unmatched. Germline CDR1 reads GTSNPN; CDR2 reads SVGIG (reference sequence). CDR3 sequence reads: CAWSGTVNEKLFF. The CDR3 DNA is TGTGCCTGGAGCGGGACAGTTAATGAAAAACTGTTTTTT.

The chain couples TRBV27 to TRBJ1-5; D is perhaps TRBD1 (5 bases). Germline assignment: CDR1 MNHEY and CDR2 SMNVEV (reference sequence). CDR3 size: 15 residues. V shed 0 bases and J shed 7 bases, with 13 bases lying between them. The CDR3 DNA follows: TGTGCCAGCAGTTTATCGCTCACAGGAGAGCAGCCCCAGCATTTT. Protein sequence: CASSLSLTGEQPQHF.

The chain combines TRBV7-9 with TRBJ1-2, with D possibly being TRBD1 (6 bases). Per the germline V gene, CDR1 is SEHNR and CDR2 is FQNEAQ (reference sequence). CDR3 length: 15 amino acids. V was pared by 7 bases and J by 2 bases, with 17 bases between. The CDR3 is CASTSARGANYGYTF. CDR3 DNA sequence: TGTGCCAGCACCTCTGCCAGGGGTGCCAACTATGGCTACACCTTC.

V gene TRBV10-3 combines with J gene TRBJ1-1; 9 positions match TRBD1. Looked up from germline, CDR1 is ENHRY and CDR2 is SYGVKD. The J segment lost 6 bases and the V segment lost 11 bases, leaving 13 bases of the junction unmatched. CDR3 length: 14 residues. CDR3 coding DNA: TGTGCCGTTAAGGGGACAGGGAGTATCTCTGAAGCTTTCTTT. Its translation: CAVKGTGSISEAFF.

J is TRBJ1-2 and V is TRBV5-8, with 9 bases that match TRBD1. This CDR3 contains 17 residues. V dropped 4 bases and J dropped 1; count of bases not matched to a gene: 11. CDR1 is SGHTS, CDR2 YDEGEE, per germline. The CDR3 sequence is CASSASGTGTINYGYTF. CDR3 in DNA: TGTGCCAGCAGCGCCTCCGGGACAGGGACGATTAACTATGGCTACACCTTC.

V is TRBV21-1 and J is TRBJ2-7; the table calls TRBD2, which could not be checked here. TRBV21-1 is classified as a pseudogene. This CDR3 has 19 amino acids. As DNA, the CDR3 is TGTGCCAGCAGCAAAATATTAAGAGGACTAGCGGGGGCGTCTCAAGAGCAGTACTTC. Protein product: CASSKILRGLAGASQEQYF.

This clone was seen only once. The chain is built from TRBV25-1 and TRBJ2-5; D uncertain. Germline CDR1 reads MGHDK; CDR2 reads SYGVNS. Trimming removed 1 base at V and 5 bases at J, with 14 bases between. This CDR3 comprises 15 residues. This CDR3 is CASSESAVRAETQYF. CDR3 DNA sequence: TGTGCCAGCAGTGAATCCGCGGTCCGAGCTGAGACCCAGTACTTC.

V usage is TRBV28 and J usage is TRBJ1-5; D gene uncertain. Germline CDR1 reads MDHEN; CDR2 reads SYDVKM. V lost 5 bases to trimming and J lost 2 bases, with 10 bases between them. The CDR3 sequence is 14 residues long. The CDR3 nucleotides are TGTGCCAGCAGTATGCGTGGTGGCAATCAGCCCCAGCATTTT. This encodes CASSMRGGNQPQHF.

The chain has TRBV5-1 and TRBJ2-7; TRBD1 might be the D (7 bases). Trimming shortened V by 3 bases and J by 5 bases, and 21 bases separated the two germline ends. CDR3 length: 16 residues. CDR1 and CDR2 (germline): SGHRS, YFSETQ. The chain's CDR3 is CASSSQGFEVADEQYF. The CDR3 region has the DNA TGCGCCAGCAGCTCACAGGGGTTTGAAGTAGCGGACGAGCAGTACTTC.

This clone was observed once. This chain joins TRBV5-6 and TRBJ2-4; TRBD2 matches 12 bases. Losses at the gene ends were 2 bases for V and 7 bases for J; bases not matched to a gene: 10. The CDR3 is 17 residues long. Germline V CDR1 and CDR2: SGHDT, YYEEEE. The DNA for the CDR3 is TGTGCCAGCAGCTTACGGACTAGCGGGACCCGTCTCAACATTCAGTACTTC. It is translated as CASSLRTSGTRLNIQYF. The variable domain in full, with the rest retrieved from reference TRBV5-6 and TRBJ2-4, is DAGVTQSPTHLIKTRGQQVTLRCSPKSGHDTVSWYQQALGQGPQFIFQYYEEEERQRGNFPDRFSGHQFPNYSSELNVNALLLGDSALYLCASSLRTSGTRLNIQYFGAGTRLSVL.

This rearrangement joins TRBV6-5 to TRBJ1-1; D unresolved. CDR1 is MNHEY and CDR2 is SVGAGI in the germline V gene. The CDR3 is made up of 13 amino acids. Trimming removed 10 bases from V and 4 bases from J, with 16 bases in between. The CDR3: CANRWGESTEAFF. Here the CDR3 DNA reads TGTGCCAACCGGTGGGGAGAGAGCACTGAAGCTTTCTTT.

The chain has TRBV2 and TRBJ2-6; 8 nucleotides align to TRBD1. The germline V gene encodes CDR1 SNHLY and CDR2 FYNNEI. The CDR3 has 15 residues. After removal of 10 bases from V and 2 bases from J, the junction contained 7 bases not matched to a gene. CDR3 region: CAIRTGKAGANVLTF. The DNA for the CDR3 is TGTGCCATAAGGACAGGGAAAGCTGGGGCCAACGTCCTGACTTTC.

This sequence joins TRBV6-2 or TRBV6-3 and TRBJ1-1, with 8 bases that match TRBD1. CDR1 is MNHEY and CDR2 is SVGEGT in the germline V gene. The CDR3 consists of 14 residues. The trim removed 5 bases at V and 5 bases at J, leaving 7 bases unmatched. The CDR3 here is CASSTGQGYTEAFF. The DNA of the CDR3 is TGTGCCAGCAGTACCGGACAGGGTTATACTGAAGCTTTCTTT.

The V call is TRBV6-5, the J call TRBJ2-1; 10 bases are shared with TRBD2. CDR3 length: 13 amino acids. Germline V CDR1 and CDR2: MNHEY, SVGAGI. The V gene end was trimmed by 6 bases and the J gene end by 6 bases; junction bases not matched to a gene: 2. The CDR3 nucleotides are TGTGCCAGCAGCTGGACTAGCGGCAATGAGCAGTTCTTC. Encoded protein: CASSWTSGNEQFF.

This chain connects TRBV9 to TRBJ2-3; no reliable D call. Trimming pared 0 bases from V and 4 bases from J, leaving 12 bases between. This CDR3 is 15 amino acids long. The germline V gene encodes CDR1 SGDLS and CDR2 YYNGEE. In nucleotides, the CDR3 is TGTGCCAGCAGCGTAGGAGGCCCGGCGGCAGATACGCAGTATTTT. It specifies CASSVGGPAADTQYF.

The J gene is TRBJ1-3, the V gene TRBV28, with D hard to call. The length of the CDR3 is 16 residues. Germline V gene lookup returns CDR1 MDHEN and CDR2 SYDVKM. Trimming removed 3 bases at V and 0 bases at J, with 12 bases between. CDR3 residues: CASSFGRGFSGNTIYF. The CDR3 DNA follows: TGTGCCAGCAGTTTCGGTCGAGGCTTCTCTGGAAACACCATATATTTT.